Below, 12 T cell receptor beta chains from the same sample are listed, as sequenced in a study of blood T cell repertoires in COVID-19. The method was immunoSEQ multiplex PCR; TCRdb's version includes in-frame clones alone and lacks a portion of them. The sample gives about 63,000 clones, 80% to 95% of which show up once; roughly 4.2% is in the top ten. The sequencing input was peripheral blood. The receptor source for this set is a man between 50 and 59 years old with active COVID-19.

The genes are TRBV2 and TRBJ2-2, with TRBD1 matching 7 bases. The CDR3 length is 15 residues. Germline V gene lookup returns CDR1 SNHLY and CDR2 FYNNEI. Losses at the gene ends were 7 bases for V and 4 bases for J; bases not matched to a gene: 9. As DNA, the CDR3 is TGTGCCAGCATGCAACAGGGGCCCGTCACCGGGGAGCTGTTTTTT. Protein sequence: CASMQQGPVTGELFF. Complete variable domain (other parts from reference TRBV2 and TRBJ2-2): EPEVTQTPSHQVTQMGQEVILRCVPISNHLYFYWYRQILGQKVEFLVSFYNNEISEKSEIFDDQFSVERPDGSNFTLKIRSTKLEDSAMYFCASMQQGPVTGELFFGEGSRLTVL.

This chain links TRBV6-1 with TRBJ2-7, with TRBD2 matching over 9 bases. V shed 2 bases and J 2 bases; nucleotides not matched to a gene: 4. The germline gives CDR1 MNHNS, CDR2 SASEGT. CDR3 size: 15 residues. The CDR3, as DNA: TGTGCCAGCAGTGAAACGGCTAGCGGGGCCTACGAGCAGTACTTC. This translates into CASSETASGAYEQYF.

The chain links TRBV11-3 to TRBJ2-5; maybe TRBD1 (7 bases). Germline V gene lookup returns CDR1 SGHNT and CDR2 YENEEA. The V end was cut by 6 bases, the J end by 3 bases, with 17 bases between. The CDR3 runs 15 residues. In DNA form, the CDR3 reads TGTGCCAGCAGGGAGGGGGCAGGTCTTAAAGAGACCCAGTACTTC. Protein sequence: CASREGAGLKETQYF.

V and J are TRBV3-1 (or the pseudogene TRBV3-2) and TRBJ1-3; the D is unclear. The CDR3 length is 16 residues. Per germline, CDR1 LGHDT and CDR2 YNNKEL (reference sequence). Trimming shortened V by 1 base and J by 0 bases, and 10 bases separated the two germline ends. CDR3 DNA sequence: TGTGCCAGCAGCCAAGTGGTCCGAGGCTCTGGAAACACCATATATTTT. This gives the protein CASSQVVRGSGNTIYF.

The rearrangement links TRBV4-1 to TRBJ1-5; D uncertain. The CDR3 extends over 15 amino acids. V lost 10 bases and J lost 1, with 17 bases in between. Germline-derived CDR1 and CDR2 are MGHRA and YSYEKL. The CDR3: CATRTKPGSNQPQHF. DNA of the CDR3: TGCGCCACCAGGACCAAACCGGGAAGCAATCAGCCCCAGCATTTT.

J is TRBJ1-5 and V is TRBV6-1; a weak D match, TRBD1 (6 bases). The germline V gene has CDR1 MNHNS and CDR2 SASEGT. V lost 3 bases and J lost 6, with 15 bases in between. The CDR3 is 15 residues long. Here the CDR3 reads CASSELTGSRQPQHF. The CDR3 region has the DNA TGTGCCAGCAGTGAGTTGACAGGTTCCCGTCAGCCCCAGCATTTT.

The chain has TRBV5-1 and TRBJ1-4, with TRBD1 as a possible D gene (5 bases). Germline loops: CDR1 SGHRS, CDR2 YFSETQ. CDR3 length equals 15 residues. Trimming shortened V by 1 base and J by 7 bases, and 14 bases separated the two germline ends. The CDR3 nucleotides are TGCGCCAGCAGCTTGAGTTCAGGGAAGGGTGAAAAACTGTTTTTT. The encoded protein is CASSLSSGKGEKLFF. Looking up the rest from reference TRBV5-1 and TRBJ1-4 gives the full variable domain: KAGVTQTPRYLIKTRGQQVTLSCSPISGHRSVSWYQQTPGQGLQFLFEYFSETQRNKGNFPGRFSGRQFSNSRSEMNVSTLELGDSALYLCASSLSSGKGEKLFFGSGTQLSVL.

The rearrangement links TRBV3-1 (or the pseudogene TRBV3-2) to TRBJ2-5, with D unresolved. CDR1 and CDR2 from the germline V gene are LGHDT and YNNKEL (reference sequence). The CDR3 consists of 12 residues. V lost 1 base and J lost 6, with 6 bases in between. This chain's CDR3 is CASSQASQTQYF. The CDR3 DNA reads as TGTGCCAGCAGCCAAGCTAGTCAGACCCAGTACTTC.

CDR3: CASRSSGSMQYF. The CDR3 DNA is TGTGCCAGCAGATCTAGCGGGAGTATGCAGTATTTT. V usage is TRBV5-6 and J usage is TRBJ2-3, with 10 bases aligning to TRBD2. The trim removed 5 bases at V and 11 bases at J, leaving 5 bases unmatched. The CDR3 is 12 residues long. Germline assignment: CDR1 SGHDT and CDR2 YYEEEE. Complete variable domain (other parts from reference TRBV5-6 and TRBJ2-3): DAGVTQSPTHLIKTRGQQVTLRCSPKSGHDTVSWYQQALGQGPQFIFQYYEEEERQRGNFPDRFSGHQFPNYSSELNVNALLLGDSALYLCASRSSGSMQYFGPGTRLTVL.

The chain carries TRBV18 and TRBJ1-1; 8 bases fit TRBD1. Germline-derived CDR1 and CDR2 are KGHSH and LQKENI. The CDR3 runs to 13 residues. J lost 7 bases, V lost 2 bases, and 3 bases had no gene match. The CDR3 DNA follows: TGTGCCAGCTCACCAGGGACAGGACGTGAAGCTTTCTTT. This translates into CASSPGTGREAFF.

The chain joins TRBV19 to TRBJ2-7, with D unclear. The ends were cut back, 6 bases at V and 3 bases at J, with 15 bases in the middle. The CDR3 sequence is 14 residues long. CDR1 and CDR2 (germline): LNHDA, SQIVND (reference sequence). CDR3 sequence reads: CASSHRGKNYEQYF. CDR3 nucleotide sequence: TGTGCCAGTAGCCATAGAGGAAAAAACTACGAGCAGTACTTC.

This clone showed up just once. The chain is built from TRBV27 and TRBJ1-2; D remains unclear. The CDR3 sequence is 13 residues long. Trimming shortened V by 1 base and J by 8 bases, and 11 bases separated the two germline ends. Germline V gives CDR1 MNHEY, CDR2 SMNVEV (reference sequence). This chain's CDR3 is CASSLWAGEGYTF. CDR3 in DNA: TGTGCCAGCAGTTTATGGGCAGGTGAAGGCTACACCTTC.